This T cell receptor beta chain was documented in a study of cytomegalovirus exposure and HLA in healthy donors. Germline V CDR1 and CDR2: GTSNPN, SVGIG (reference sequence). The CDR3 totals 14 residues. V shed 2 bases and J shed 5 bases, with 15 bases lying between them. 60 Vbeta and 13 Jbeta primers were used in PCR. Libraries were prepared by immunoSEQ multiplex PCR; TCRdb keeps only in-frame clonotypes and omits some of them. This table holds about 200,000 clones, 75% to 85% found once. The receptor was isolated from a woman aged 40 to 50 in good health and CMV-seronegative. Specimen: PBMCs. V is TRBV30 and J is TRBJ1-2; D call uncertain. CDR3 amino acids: CAWSNTREWYGYTF. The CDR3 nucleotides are TGTGCCTGGAGTAATACCCGCGAATGGTATGGCTACACCTTC.